The entry below gives a single T cell receptor beta chain sequence along with its context. Its antigen is as yet unknown. Naive CD8 isolation took CD45RO-negative cells positively selected for CCR7 and excluded terminally differentiated effector memory CD45RA+ cells. All donors were healthy HIV-negative adults lacking recent acute infections or vaccinations. This entry belongs to a study of shared clonotypes between healthy human individuals. Generated by immunoSEQ multiplex PCR, the TCRdb table keeps only in-frame clones and is missing some. This table has over 2 million clones, roughly 95% appearing once. Regarding the study as a whole: Memory subsets generally showed lower estimated richness than naive subsets.

The germline V gene has CDR1 MNHEY and CDR2 SVGAGI. This CDR3 comprises 15 residues. V shed 8 bases, J shed 2 bases, and the junction held 7 bases outside the gene matches. The source is a man between 18 and 29 years old in good health. The sample was naive CD8+ T cells sorted from blood. V is TRBV6-5 and J is TRBJ2-2; 8 nucleotides match TRBD1. In DNA form, the CDR3 reads TGTGCCAGCGGTCCGGGACAGGTCAACACCGGGGAGCTGTTTTTT. Translation gives CASGPGQVNTGELFF.